Detailed here is one T cell receptor beta chain. The antigen is unknown. Profiling relied on immunoSEQ multiplex PCR, and the TCRdb table lists in-frame clones only, not all of them. Found here are 630,000 or so clones, 95% to 98% of them singletons; the top ten hold 0.3%. Terminally differentiated effector memory CD45RA+ cells were excluded by CCR7 positive selection of CD45RO-negative cells. The data originate from a study of shared clonotypes between healthy human individuals. Study results and caveats: The sharing of roughly 5% of naive CD4 clonotypes was seen across a handful of donors.

With 6 bases clipped from V and 3 bases from J, the junction kept 9 bases outside the gene matches. Germline lookup yields CDR1 KGHSH and CDR2 LQKENI. This CDR3 region has 16 residues. What was sequenced was naive CD8+ T cells sorted from blood. This receptor was taken from a man aged 25 to 45 in good health. The V call is TRBV18, the J call TRBJ1-4; 8 bases line up with TRBD1. The CDR3 region has the DNA TGTGCCAGCTCCCCCTTCGGACAGGGTTCTAATGAAAAACTGTTTTTT. This codes for CASSPFGQGSNEKLFF. The full variable domain, completed using reference TRBV18 and TRBJ1-4, is NAGVMQNPRHLVRRRGQEARLRCSPMKGHSHVYWYRQLPEEGLKFMVYLQKENIIDESGMPKERFSAEFPKEGPSILRIQQVVRGDSAAYFCASSPFGQGSNEKLFFGSGTQLSVL.